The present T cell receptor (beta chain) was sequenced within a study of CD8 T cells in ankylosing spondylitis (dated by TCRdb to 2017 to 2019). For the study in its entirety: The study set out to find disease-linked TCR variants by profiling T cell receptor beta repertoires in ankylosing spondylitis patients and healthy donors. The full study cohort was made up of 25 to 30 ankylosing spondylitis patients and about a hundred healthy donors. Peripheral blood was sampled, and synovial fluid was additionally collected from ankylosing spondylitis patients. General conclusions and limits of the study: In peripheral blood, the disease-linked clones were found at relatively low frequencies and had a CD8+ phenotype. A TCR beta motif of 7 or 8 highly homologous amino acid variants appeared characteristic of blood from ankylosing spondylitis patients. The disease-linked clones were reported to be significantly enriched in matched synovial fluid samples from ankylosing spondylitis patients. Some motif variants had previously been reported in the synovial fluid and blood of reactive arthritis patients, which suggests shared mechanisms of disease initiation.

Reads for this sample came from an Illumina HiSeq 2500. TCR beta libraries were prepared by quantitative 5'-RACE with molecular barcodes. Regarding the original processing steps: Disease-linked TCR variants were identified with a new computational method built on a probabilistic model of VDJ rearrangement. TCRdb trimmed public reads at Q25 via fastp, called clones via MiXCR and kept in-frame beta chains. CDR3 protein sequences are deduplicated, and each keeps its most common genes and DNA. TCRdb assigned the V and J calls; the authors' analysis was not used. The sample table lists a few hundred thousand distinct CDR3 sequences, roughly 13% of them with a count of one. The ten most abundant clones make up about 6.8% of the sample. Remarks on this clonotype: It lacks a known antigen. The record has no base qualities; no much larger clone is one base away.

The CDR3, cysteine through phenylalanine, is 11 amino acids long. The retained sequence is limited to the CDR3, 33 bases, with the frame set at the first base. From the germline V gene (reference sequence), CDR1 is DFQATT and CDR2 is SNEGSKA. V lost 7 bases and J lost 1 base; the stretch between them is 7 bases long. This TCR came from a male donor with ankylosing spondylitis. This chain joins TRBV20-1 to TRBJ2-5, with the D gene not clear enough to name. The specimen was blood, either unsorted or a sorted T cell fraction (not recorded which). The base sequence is TGCAGTGGGGCACCCCAAGAGACCCAGTACTTC. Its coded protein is CSGAPQETQYF.